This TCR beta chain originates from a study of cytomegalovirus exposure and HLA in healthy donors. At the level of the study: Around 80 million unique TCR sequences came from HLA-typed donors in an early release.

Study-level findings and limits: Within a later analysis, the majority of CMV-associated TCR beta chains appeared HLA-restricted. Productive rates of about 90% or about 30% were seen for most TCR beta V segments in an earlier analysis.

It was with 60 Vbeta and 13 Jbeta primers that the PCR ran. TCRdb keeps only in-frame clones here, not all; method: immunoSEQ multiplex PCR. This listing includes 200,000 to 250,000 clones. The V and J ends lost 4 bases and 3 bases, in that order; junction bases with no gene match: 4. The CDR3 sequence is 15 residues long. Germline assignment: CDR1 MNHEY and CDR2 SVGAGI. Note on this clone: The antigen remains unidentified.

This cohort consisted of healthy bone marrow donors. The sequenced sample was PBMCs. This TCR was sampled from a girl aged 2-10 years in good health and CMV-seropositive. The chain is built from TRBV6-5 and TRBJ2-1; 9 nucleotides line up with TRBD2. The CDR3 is CASSLTSGYYNEQFF. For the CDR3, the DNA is TGTGCCAGCAGTTTGACTAGCGGTTACTACAATGAGCAGTTCTTC.